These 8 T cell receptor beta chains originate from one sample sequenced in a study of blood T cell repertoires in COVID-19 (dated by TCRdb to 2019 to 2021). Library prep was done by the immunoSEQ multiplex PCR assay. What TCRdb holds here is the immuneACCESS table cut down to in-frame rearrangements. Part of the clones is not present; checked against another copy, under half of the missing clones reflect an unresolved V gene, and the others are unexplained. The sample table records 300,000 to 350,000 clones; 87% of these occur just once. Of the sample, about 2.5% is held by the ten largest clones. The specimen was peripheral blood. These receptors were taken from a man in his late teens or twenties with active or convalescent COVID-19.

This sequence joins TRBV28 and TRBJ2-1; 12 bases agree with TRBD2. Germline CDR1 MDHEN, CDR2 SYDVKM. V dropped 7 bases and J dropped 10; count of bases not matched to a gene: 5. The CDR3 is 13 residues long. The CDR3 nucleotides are TGTGCCAGCAAACTAGCGGGAGGAGGGGAGCAGTTCTTC. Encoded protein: CASKLAGGGEQFF.

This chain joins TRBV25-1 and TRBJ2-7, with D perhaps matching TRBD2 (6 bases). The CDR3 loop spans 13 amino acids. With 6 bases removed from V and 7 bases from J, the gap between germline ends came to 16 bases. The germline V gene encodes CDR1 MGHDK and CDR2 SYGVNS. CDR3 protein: CASRRGLAFEQYF. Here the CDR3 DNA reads TGTGCCAGCAGGAGGGGTCTAGCGTTTGAGCAGTACTTC.

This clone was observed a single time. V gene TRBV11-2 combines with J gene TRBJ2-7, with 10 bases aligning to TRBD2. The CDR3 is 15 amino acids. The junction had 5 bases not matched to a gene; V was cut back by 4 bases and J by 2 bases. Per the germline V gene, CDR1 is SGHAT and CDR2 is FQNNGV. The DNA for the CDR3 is TGTGCCAGCAGCTCCCAACTAGCGGGACCCTACGAGCAGTACTTC. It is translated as CASSSQLAGPYEQYF.

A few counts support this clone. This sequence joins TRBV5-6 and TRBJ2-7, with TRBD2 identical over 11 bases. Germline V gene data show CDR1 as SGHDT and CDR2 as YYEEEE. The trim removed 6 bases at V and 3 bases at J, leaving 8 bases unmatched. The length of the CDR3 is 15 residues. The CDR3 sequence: CASTKTSGSNYEQYF. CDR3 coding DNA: TGTGCCAGCACCAAAACTAGCGGGAGTAACTACGAGCAGTACTTC.

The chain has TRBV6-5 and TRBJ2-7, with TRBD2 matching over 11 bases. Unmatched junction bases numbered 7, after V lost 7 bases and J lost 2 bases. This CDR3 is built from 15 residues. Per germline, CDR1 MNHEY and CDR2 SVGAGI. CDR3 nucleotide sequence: TGTGCCAGCAAACTGGGGACTAGCGGAGCCTACGAGCAGTACTTC. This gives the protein CASKLGTSGAYEQYF.

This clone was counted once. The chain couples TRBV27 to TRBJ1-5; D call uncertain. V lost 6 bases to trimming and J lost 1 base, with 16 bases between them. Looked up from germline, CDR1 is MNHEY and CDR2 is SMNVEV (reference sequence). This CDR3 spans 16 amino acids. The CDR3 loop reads CASSSAREGSNQPQHF. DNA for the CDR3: TGTGCCAGCAGCTCCGCACGGGAGGGCAGCAATCAGCCCCAGCATTTT.

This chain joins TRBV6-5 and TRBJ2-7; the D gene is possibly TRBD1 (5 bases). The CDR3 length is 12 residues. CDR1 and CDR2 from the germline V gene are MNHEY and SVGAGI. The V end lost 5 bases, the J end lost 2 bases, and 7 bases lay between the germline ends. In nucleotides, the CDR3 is TGTGCCAGCAGTCACAGGACCTACGAGCAGTACTTC. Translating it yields CASSHRTYEQYF.

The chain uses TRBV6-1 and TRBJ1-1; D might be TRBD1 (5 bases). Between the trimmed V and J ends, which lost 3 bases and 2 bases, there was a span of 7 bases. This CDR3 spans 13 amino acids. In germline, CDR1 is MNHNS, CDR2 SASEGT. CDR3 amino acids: CASSETVNTEAFF. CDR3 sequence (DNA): TGTGCCAGCAGTGAGACAGTTAACACTGAAGCTTTCTTT.